This TCR beta chain derives from a study of blood T cell repertoires in COVID-19. Across the study: From T cells, B-cell-depleted T cells, or PBMCs came the material, which was cDNA or gDNA.

V shed 6 bases and J shed 3 bases, with 14 bases lying between them. CDR3 length: 15 residues. CDR1 and CDR2 from the germline V gene are WSHSY and SAAADI. Here immunoSEQ multiplex PCR was the method, and the copy in TCRdb shows in-frame clones only, minus some. The repertoire includes approximately 160,000 clones, 65% to 90% of them detected once, and around 6.7% sits in the top ten. This clonotype was obtained from a woman between 50 and 59 years old in a cohort sampled during active or convalescent COVID-19. The sequencing sample was made of peripheral blood. The chain carries TRBV10-2 and TRBJ2-2; D not resolved. DNA of the CDR3: TGCGCCAGCAGAACCCACCCCTATGACACCGGGGAGCTGTTTTTT. As protein: CASRTHPYDTGELFF.